This record looks at one TCR beta chain sequence and its context. Antigen specificity is unknown. Vbeta (60) and Jbeta (13) primers were used in the PCR. TCRdb's table, derived via immunoSEQ multiplex PCR, lists solely in-frame clones and lacks some. The data show more than 90,000 clones, with around 64% seen just once and roughly 2.2% held by the top ten. Germline V gene data show CDR1 as MDHEN and CDR2 as SYDVKM. V was cut by 4 bases and J by 3 bases, with 15 bases left in between. This CDR3 comprises 15 residues. These data belong to a study of cytomegalovirus exposure and HLA in healthy donors. Study-level points and caveats: Analysis performed later showed TCR beta chains linked to HLA being more clonally expanded than equally common others. A later analysis linked a missense variant in DCLRE1C to the trimming of TCR beta V and J genes.

The sequence was collected from a woman aged 25 to 39 in good health and CMV-seronegative. The sample consisted of PBMCs. The rearrangement uses TRBV28 and TRBJ1-1, with no clear D. The DNA for the CDR3 is TGTGCCAGCAGTTCCCGGGCCTGGCGGGACACTGAAGCTTTCTTT. Its translation: CASSSRAWRDTEAFF.